This TCR beta chain was captured in a study of T-cell memory formation after mild COVID-19. Barcoded TCR alpha and TCR beta cDNA libraries with UMIs came from 5'RACE using constant-segment primers. TCRdb used MiXCR to reprocess the 5' RACE reads, holding one entry per CDR3 protein. The sample lists hundreds of thousands of distinct CDR3 sequences, less than 25% occurring once. Germline CDR1 SEHNR, CDR2 FQNEAQ (reference sequence). V was clipped by 1 base and J by 2 bases; unmatched bases: 2. The CDR3 has 15 residues. Sequenced sample: PBMCs or a T cell subset sorted from them (not recorded which). The genes are TRBV7-9 and TRBJ2-1; 7 bases are shared with TRBD2. The TCR sequence derives from an adult woman who had mild COVID-19 (a few samples of this study predate the infection). Cell type and time point are not known. CDR3 loop: CASSLGGLTYNEQFF. For the CDR3, the DNA is TGTGCCAGCAGCTTAGGGGGACTAACCTACAATGAGCAGTTCTTC.